The 5 T cell receptor beta chains listed next were all sequenced from one sample in a study of beta chain features in type 1 diabetes. Expressed TCRB transcripts were sequenced because the entire RNA isolate underwent reverse transcription. The data were produced by immunoSEQ multiplex PCR, yet TCRdb's version contains in-frame clones alone and is incomplete. The sample lists about 150,000 clones; roughly 53% were seen once. Sequences were obtained from Tregs from blood. Receptors were obtained from a man between 18 and 35 years old in good health.

V gene TRBV5-1 combines with J gene TRBJ1-4; 7 nucleotides line up with TRBD1. This CDR3 is 16 amino acids long. The V gene's germline CDR1 is SGHRS and CDR2 YFSETQ. The J segment lost 0 bases and the V segment lost 0 bases, leaving 2 bases of the junction unmatched. CDR3 amino acids: CASSLGTGATNEKLFF. The CDR3 DNA reads as TGCGCCAGCAGCTTGGGTACAGGGGCAACTAATGAAAAACTGTTTTTT. The full variable domain, in which reference TRBV5-1 and TRBJ1-4 provide the parts outside the CDR3, is KAGVTQTPRYLIKTRGQQVTLSCSPISGHRSVSWYQQTPGQGLQFLFEYFSETQRNKGNFPGRFSGRQFSNSRSEMNVSTLELGDSALYLCASSLGTGATNEKLFFGSGTQLSVL.

The chain is built from TRBV30 and TRBJ1-2; TRBD1 aligns across 8 bases. The CDR3 length is 13 residues. Losses at the gene ends were 0 bases for V and 4 bases for J; bases not matched to a gene: 1. Per germline, CDR1 GTSNPN and CDR2 SVGIG (reference sequence). The CDR3: CAWSVDRGYGYTF. The CDR3 coding sequence is TGTGCCTGGAGTGTCGACAGGGGCTATGGCTACACCTTC.

The chain uses TRBV28 and TRBJ2-1; 13 nucleotides agree with TRBD2. The CDR3 totals 15 residues. Germline V gene data show CDR1 as MDHEN and CDR2 as SYDVKM. Germline trimming cut 7 bases from V and 10 bases from J; bases unmatched to any gene: 10. CDR3 sequence (DNA): TGTGCCAGCAAGAGACTAGCGGGAGGTCGACGGGAGCAGTTCTTC. This gives the protein CASKRLAGGRREQFF.

The chain employs TRBV25-1 and TRBJ1-2; TRBD1 matches 10 bases. Per germline, CDR1 MGHDK and CDR2 SYGVNS. Unmatched junction bases numbered 12, after V lost 6 bases and J lost 5 bases. The CDR3 length is 16 residues. CDR3 in amino acids: CASRVSTGGIWYGYTF. As DNA, the CDR3 is TGTGCCAGCAGAGTTTCGACAGGGGGCATATGGTATGGCTACACCTTC.

This clone was detected only a few times. V gene TRBV7-9 combines with J gene TRBJ1-2; D might be TRBD1 (6 bases). Deletions cut 4 bases from V and 7 bases from J, with 19 bases between. CDR3 length: 15 residues. Germline CDR1 is SEHNR and CDR2 is FQNEAQ (reference sequence). The CDR3 reads CASSWALQGGSGYTF. The CDR3 DNA reads as TGTGCCAGCAGCTGGGCCTTACAGGGTGGGTCTGGCTACACCTTC. Supplemented by reference TRBV7-9 and TRBJ1-2, the full variable domain reads DTGVSQNPRHKITKRGQNVTFRCDPISEHNRLYWYRQTLGQGPEFLTYFQNEAQLEKSRLLSDRFSAERPKGSFSTLEIQRTEQGDSAMYLCASSWALQGGSGYTFGSGTRLTVV.